Presented here are 13 T cell receptor beta chains from one specimen sequenced in a study of T cells in localized non-small cell lung cancer (dated by TCRdb to about 2020). The library was obtained by the immunoSEQ multiplex PCR assay. As stored in TCRdb, this immuneACCESS dataset retains in-frame rearrangements with V and J assigned. A fraction of the clones does not appear; measured against another copy, unresolved V genes explain less than half of the discrepancy, and the remainder lacks a known reason. A total of 15,000 to 17,000 clones appear in this sample, about 89% of them only once. 25% to 30% of the sample comes from the top ten. Sequences were derived from peripheral blood mononuclear cells, sampled before any cancer treatment. The source of these receptors is a male donor at least 60 years old with stage II lung adenocarcinoma.

The chain combines TRBV10-3 with TRBJ1-4; weak D call: TRBD1 (6 bases). Trimming left V 0 bases short and J 5 bases short, with 10 bases between. The germline V gene encodes CDR1 ENHRY and CDR2 SYGVKD. CDR3 length: 15 residues. The chain's CDR3 is CAISESGGPNEKLFF. In nucleotides, the CDR3 is TGTGCCATCAGTGAGTCAGGGGGGCCGAATGAAAAACTGTTTTTT.

The chain joins TRBV9 to TRBJ2-6, with a possible D match to TRBD1 (7 bases). The CDR3 is made up of 18 amino acids. Germline V gives CDR1 SGDLS, CDR2 YYNGEE. With 3 bases removed from V and 1 base from J, the gap between germline ends came to 17 bases. The CDR3 is CASSDRQGGRSGANVLTF. Written as DNA, the CDR3 is TGTGCCAGCAGCGATCGACAGGGAGGAAGGTCTGGGGCCAACGTCCTGACTTTC.

This clone was picked up one time. The V call is TRBV9, the J call TRBJ2-3; D unclear. Germline V gene data show CDR1 as SGDLS and CDR2 as YYNGEE. Trimming removed 2 bases from V and 0 bases from J, with 10 bases in between. The CDR3 contains 15 residues. The CDR3 loop reads CASSVYSSSTDTQYF. The CDR3 DNA is TGTGCCAGCAGCGTTTATAGCTCAAGCACAGATACGCAGTATTTT.

The chain has TRBV28 and TRBJ2-1; D may be TRBD2 (6 bases). The CDR3 extends over 16 amino acids. Germline V gene lookup returns CDR1 MDHEN and CDR2 SYDVKM. Trimming removed 8 bases at V and 2 bases at J, with 19 bases between. CDR3 nucleotides: TGTGCCAGCCCCCCCCTCACTAGCTTTACCTACAATGAGCAGTTCTTC. Its translation: CASPPLTSFTYNEQFF.

This clone was detected a few times. This rearrangement joins TRBV29-1 to TRBJ1-2; D might be TRBD1 (5 bases). Germline V lookup: CDR1 SQVTM, CDR2 ANQGSEA. The V gene lost 4 bases and the J gene lost 5 bases, with 8 bases spanning the gap. The CDR3 has 11 amino acids. The CDR3 DNA sequence: TGCAGCGTTGGACAGCCATATGGCTACACCTTC. Translation: CSVGQPYGYTF.

The V call is TRBV5-1, the J call TRBJ2-2, with TRBD1 matching over 9 bases. The trim removed 4 bases at V and 1 base at J, leaving 2 bases unmatched. From germline, CDR1 is SGHRS and CDR2 YFSETQ. This CDR3 contains 15 residues. The CDR3 protein is CASSPGQGNTGELFF. The CDR3 region has the DNA TGCGCCAGCAGCCCGGGACAGGGGAACACCGGGGAGCTGTTTTTT.

The chain uses TRBV7-6 and TRBJ2-5; D may be TRBD2 (5 bases). The V and J ends lost 7 bases and 6 bases respectively, with 12 bases between them. CDR1 and CDR2 (germline): SGHVS, FNYEAQ. The CDR3 has 12 amino acids. Written as DNA, the CDR3 is TGTGCCAGCACGGGGTCGGGGAAGACCCAGTACTTC. This sequence encodes CASTGSGKTQYF.

The chain couples TRBV19 to TRBJ2-6; D unresolved. This CDR3 is built from 16 residues. Trimming took 3 bases from V and 0 from J, leaving 9 bases between them. Germline V CDR1 and CDR2: LNHDA, SQIVND (reference sequence). The CDR3 coding sequence is TGTGCCAGTAGTATGTGGAGCCCCTCTGGGGCCAACGTCCTGACTTTC. Protein: CASSMWSPSGANVLTF.

The chain has TRBV6-4 and TRBJ1-5; unclear D gene. CDR1 is MRHNA and CDR2 is SNTAGT in the germline V gene. V lost 0 bases and J lost 0, with 3 bases in between. There are 14 residues in the CDR3. DNA of the CDR3: TGTGCCAGCAGTGACTCCTTTAGCAATCAGCCCCAGCATTTT. Its protein product is CASSDSFSNQPQHF.

The chain links TRBV5-5 to TRBJ1-5; tentatively, D is TRBD1 (6 bases). CDR3 length equals 15 residues. In germline, CDR1 is SGHKS, CDR2 YYEKEE (reference sequence). V shed 0 bases and J shed 4 bases, with 11 bases lying between them. The CDR3 DNA is TGTGCCAGCAGCTTGGGGGGGCAGAGGAATCAGCCCCAGCATTTT. Translation gives CASSLGGQRNQPQHF.

The J gene is TRBJ1-1, the V gene TRBV7-8; D perhaps matches TRBD1 (5 bases). Between the trimmed V and J ends, which lost 5 bases and 1 base, there was a span of 11 bases. Germline CDR1 reads SGHVS; CDR2 reads FQNEAQ. The CDR3 runs to 14 residues. The CDR3 reads CASSRSDRNTEAFF. CDR3 sequence (DNA): TGTGCCAGCAGCAGGTCAGACAGGAACACTGAAGCTTTCTTT. Supplemented by reference TRBV7-8 and TRBJ1-1, the full variable domain reads GAGVSQSPRYKVAKRGQDVALRCDPISGHVSLFWYQQALGQGPEFLTYFQNEAQLDKSGLPSDRFFAERPEGSVSTLKIQRTQQEDSAVYLCASSRSDRNTEAFFGQGTRLTVV.

This clone has more than one count but fewer than ten. The chain employs TRBV5-6 and TRBJ2-7; tentative D call: TRBD1 (5 bases). V lost 1 base, J lost 7 bases, and 18 bases lay in between. CDR1 is SGHDT and CDR2 is YYEEEE in the germline V gene. This CDR3 is built from 15 residues. CDR3 nucleotides: TGTGCCAGCAGCTTGCAGGGCACCCTGACAAGGGAGCAGTACTTC. Amino acids: CASSLQGTLTREQYF.

This sequence joins TRBV28 and TRBJ2-5; D is undetermined. Per germline, CDR1 MDHEN and CDR2 SYDVKM. CDR3 length equals 13 residues. Trimming took off 11 bases at V and 5 bases at J, with 18 bases between the two ends. The CDR3 nucleotides read TGTGCCTTTAGGGCAGGCTCTTTGGAGACCCAGTACTTC. Its protein product is CAFRAGSLETQYF.